This TCR beta chain was profiled in a study of blood T cell repertoires in COVID-19. Overall study: Sites in the United States, Italy and Spain provided acute and convalescent COVID-19 samples. The cDNA or gDNA used as material had been derived from T cells, B-cell-depleted T cells, or PBMCs.

Germline CDR1 SGHRS, CDR2 YFSETQ. The CDR3 totals 14 residues. V shed 3 bases and J 7 bases; nucleotides not matched to a gene: 7. Cohort allocation depended upon clinical history that participants reported. Produced via immunoSEQ multiplex PCR; TCRdb's table is partial and in-frame only. Of a few hundred thousand clones listed, about 87% are singletons. This TCR came from a woman in her fifties or sixties who had recovered from COVID-19. Material for sequencing was PBMCs or T cells enriched from blood (not recorded which). V is TRBV5-1 and J is TRBJ2-1, with TRBD2 matching 7 bases. CDR3 region: CASSSREPRNEQFF. The CDR3 region has the DNA TGCGCCAGCAGCTCGCGGGAGCCTCGGAATGAGCAGTTCTTC.